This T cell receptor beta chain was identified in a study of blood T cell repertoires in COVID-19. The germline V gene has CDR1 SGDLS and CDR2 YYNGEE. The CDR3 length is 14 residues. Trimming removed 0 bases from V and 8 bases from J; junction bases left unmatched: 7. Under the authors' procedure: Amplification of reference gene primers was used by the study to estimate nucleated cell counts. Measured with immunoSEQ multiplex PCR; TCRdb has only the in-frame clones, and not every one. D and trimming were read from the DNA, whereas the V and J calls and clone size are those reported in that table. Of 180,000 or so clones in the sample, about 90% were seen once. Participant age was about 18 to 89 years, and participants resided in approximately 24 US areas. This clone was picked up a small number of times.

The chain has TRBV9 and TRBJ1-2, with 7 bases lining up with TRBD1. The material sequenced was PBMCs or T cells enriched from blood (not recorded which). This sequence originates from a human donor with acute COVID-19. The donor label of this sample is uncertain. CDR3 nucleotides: TGTGCCAGCAGCGTAGACGAGGGGGCTAAAGGCTACACCTTC. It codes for CASSVDEGAKGYTF.